A selection of T cell receptor beta chains follows, all from one sample in a study of control samples from healthy donors and cancer patients. The protocol was immunoSEQ multiplex PCR, while the TCRdb copy is restricted to in-frame clones and leaves out a portion. This sample carries about 100,000 clones, around nine tenths of them seen once, and the ten largest clones take roughly 7.7%. Sequencing used blood. The receptors were sampled from a man aged 25 to 40 in good health. CDR3s include the opening cysteine and the closing phenylalanine or tryptophan. The order of the fields is J gene, D gene, clone size, CDR3 length, V gene, CDR3 DNA, CDR3 protein. The D gene is left open where the match is weak. Clone size is stated in some rows and not others, as once, few, many or a class when expanded.

TRBJ2-7 | - | - | 16 | TRBV7-9 | TGTGCCAGCAGCAGTAGCAGGGGCCCATCCCCCTACGAGCAGTACTTC | CASSSSRGPSPYEQYF
TRBJ2-7 | TRBD1 | - | 15 | TRBV12-5 | TGTGCTAGTGGTTTGGTACGTGCCAGGGGGCTCGAGCAGTACTTC | CASGLVRARGLEQYF
TRBJ1-5 | - | - | 12 | TRBV5-6 | TGTGCCAGCAGCTTGGCACGGCAGCCCCAGCATTTT | CASSLARQPQHF
TRBJ2-3 | TRBD2 | - | 18 | TRBV5-1 | TGCGCCAGCAGCTTGGGGTATCGAGCGGGGGGCAGCACAGATACGCAGTATTTT | CASSLGYRAGGSTDTQYF
TRBJ2-7 | - | once | 14 | TRBV7-9 | TGTGCCAGCAGCCCCGGGACTGTCCTACGAGGGCAGTACTTC | CASSPGTVLRGQYF
TRBJ2-1 | - | - | 15 | TRBV6-4 | TGTGCCAGCAGTCTTATAGCGGCAGCCTACAATGAGCAGTTCTTC | CASSLIAAAYNEQFF
TRBJ2-3 | TRBD2 | - | 16 | TRBV9 | TGTGCCAGCAGCGTAGGCGCGGGAGAGGGCACAGATACGCAGTATTTT | CASSVGAGEGTDTQYF
TRBJ2-1 | - | - | 12 | TRBV14 | TGTGCCAGCAGCCAGTCAGGCGATGAGCAGTTCTTC | CASSQSGDEQFF
TRBJ1-2 | - | - | 16 | TRBV3-1/TRBV3-2 | TGTGCCAGCAGCCAAGGGTACCCCCCCACAGGGCTGGGCTACACCTTC | CASSQGYPPTGLGYTF
TRBJ1-4 | TRBD1 | few | 15 | TRBV7-2 | TGTGCCAGCAGCCAGTCCGGGACAGGGGATGAAAAACTGTTTTTT | CASSQSGTGDEKLFF
TRBJ2-1 | - | - | 14 | TRBV2 | TGTGCCAGCAGTAGGGACCGGTGGGACAATGAGCAGTTCTTC | CASSRDRWDNEQFF
TRBJ2-3 | - | - | 13 | TRBV18 | TGTGCCAGCTCACCACAGTTCACAGATACGCAGTATTTT | CASSPQFTDTQYF
TRBJ2-1 | - | once | 15 | TRBV19 | TGTGCCACCCTAGGGAGGGACAGAGCTTACAATGAGCAGTTCTTC | CATLGRDRAYNEQFF
TRBJ2-1 | TRBD2 | - | 15 | TRBV7-7 | TGTGCCAGCAGCCGCGGGAGCGGGAGAGACAATGAGCAGTTCTTC | CASSRGSGRDNEQFF
TRBJ2-4 | TRBD1 | - | 15 | TRBV4-2 | TGTGCCAGCAGCCGGGAGCGACAGGGGCGAGACATTCAGTACTTC | CASSRERQGRDIQYF
TRBJ2-5 | TRBD1 | - | 14 | TRBV18 | TGTGCCAGCTCACCGACAGGGGGCGAAGAGACCCAGTACTTC | CASSPTGGEETQYF
TRBJ2-1 | - | - | 13 | TRBV18 | TGTGCCAGCTCATCTGGTTCGCCCCCCGAGCAGTTCTTC | CASSSGSPPEQFF
TRBJ2-2 | - | - | 15 | TRBV6-5 | TGTGCCAGCAGTTACTCGAGCCAGAACACCGGGGAGCTGTTTTTT | CASSYSSQNTGELFF